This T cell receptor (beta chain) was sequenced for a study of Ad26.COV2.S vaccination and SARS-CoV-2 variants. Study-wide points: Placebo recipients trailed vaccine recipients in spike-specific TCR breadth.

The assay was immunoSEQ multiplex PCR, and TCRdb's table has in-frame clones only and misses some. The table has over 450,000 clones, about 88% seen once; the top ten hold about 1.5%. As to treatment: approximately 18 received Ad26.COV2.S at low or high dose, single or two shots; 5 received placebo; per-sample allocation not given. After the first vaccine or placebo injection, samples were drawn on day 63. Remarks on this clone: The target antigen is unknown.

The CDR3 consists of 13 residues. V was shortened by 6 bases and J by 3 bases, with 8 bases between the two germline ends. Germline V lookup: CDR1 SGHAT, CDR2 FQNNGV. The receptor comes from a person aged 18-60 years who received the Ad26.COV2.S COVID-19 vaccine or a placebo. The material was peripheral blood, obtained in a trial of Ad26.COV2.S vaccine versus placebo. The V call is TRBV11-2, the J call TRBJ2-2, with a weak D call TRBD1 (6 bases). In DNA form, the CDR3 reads TGTGCCAGCAGGGACAGTTACACCGGGGAGCTGTTTTTT. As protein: CASRDSYTGELFF.